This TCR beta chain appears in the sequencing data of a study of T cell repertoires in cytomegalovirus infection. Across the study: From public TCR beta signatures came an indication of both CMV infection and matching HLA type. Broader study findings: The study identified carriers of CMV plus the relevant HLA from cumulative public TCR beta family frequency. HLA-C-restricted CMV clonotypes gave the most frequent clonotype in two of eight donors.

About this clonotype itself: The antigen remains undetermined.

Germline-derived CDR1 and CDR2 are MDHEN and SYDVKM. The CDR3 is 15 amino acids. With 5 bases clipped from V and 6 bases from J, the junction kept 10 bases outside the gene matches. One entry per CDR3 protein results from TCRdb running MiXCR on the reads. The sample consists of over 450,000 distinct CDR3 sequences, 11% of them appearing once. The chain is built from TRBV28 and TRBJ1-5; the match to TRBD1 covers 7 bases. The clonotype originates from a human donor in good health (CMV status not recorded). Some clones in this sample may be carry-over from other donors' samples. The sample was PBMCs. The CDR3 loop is CASSVERQGGQPQHF. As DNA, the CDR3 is TGTGCCAGCAGTGTGGAGAGACAGGGAGGTCAGCCCCAGCATTTT. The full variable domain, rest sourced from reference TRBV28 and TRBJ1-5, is DVKVTQSSRYLVKRTGEKVFLECVQDMDHENMFWYRQDPGLGLRLIYFSYDVKMKEKGDIPEGYSVSREKKERFSLILESASTNQTSMYLCASSVERQGGQPQHFGDGTRLSIL.